This T cell receptor (beta chain) was captured by sequencing in a study of long-term antiretroviral therapy in people with HIV. This clone came up once. Its antigen is still unknown. The run of the v3.0 immunoSEQ assay was at survey level. Sequencing used immunoSEQ multiplex PCR; TCRdb keeps in-frame clones, though not all of them. This table holds some 16,000 clones, 70% to 80% found once. Findings of the study overall: Repertoires looked antigen-experienced, with only a slight naive shift after ART.

The trim removed 3 bases at V and 1 base at J, leaving 4 bases unmatched. Per germline, CDR1 MGHDK and CDR2 SYGVNS. The CDR3 totals 15 residues. Every one of the donors gave at least one pre-ART PBMC sample and at least two post-ART PBMC samples. The chain is built from TRBV25-1 and TRBJ2-7, with 9 bases that match TRBD1. The source was unsorted PBMCs, collected 2.1 years after starting antiretroviral therapy. The sequence derives from a man aged 35-49 years with HIV. The CDR3 loop is CASSDPGQGSYEQYF. CDR3 DNA: TGTGCCAGCAGTGACCCGGGACAGGGTTCCTACGAGCAGTACTTC.